This entry lists 9 T cell receptor beta chains sequenced from one sample in a study of T cells in localized non-small cell lung cancer. Assay used: immunoSEQ multiplex PCR; TCRdb lists only in-frame clones, some missing. The repertoire includes about 1,600 clones, about a quarter of them detected once, and about an eighth sits in the top ten. This material consisted of normal lung tissue next to the tumor, taken before any cancer treatment. Receptors originate from a male donor older than 55 with stage II squamous cell lung carcinoma.

The chain employs TRBV18 and TRBJ2-5; D possibly uses TRBD1 or TRBD2 (5 bases each). The CDR3 length is 13 residues. Per the germline V gene, CDR1 is KGHSH and CDR2 is LQKENI. V was clipped by 4 bases and J by 5 bases, with 11 bases between them. DNA for the CDR3: TGTGCCAGCTCACGGGGGTCCGGGGAGACCCAGTACTTC. It codes for CASSRGSGETQYF.

The chain employs TRBV23-1 and TRBJ1-5; 8 bases match TRBD1. TRBV23-1 is an open reading frame whose function is uncertain. V was clipped by 6 bases and J by 7 bases; unmatched bases: 14. CDR3 size: 16 residues. Written as DNA, the CDR3 is TGCGCCAGCAGCTTGGACAGGGAGCTCGGCCGGCAGCCCCAGCATTTT. It is translated as CASSLDRELGRQPQHF.

This clone was recorded a few times. V usage is TRBV6-8 and J usage is TRBJ1-2; no definite D call. V was trimmed by 4 bases and J by 4 bases, leaving 13 bases between them. CDR3 size: 14 residues. Germline V gives CDR1 MNHGY, CDR2 SAAAGT. The CDR3 here is CASSSLDPIYGYTF. As DNA, the CDR3 is TGTGCCAGCAGTTCCCTTGACCCCATCTATGGCTACACCTTC.

This clone was seen only a few times. This may stem from a read error, because a much larger clone lies one nucleotide away. Other DNA sequences of this sample code for an identical CDR3. The genes are TRBV6-8 and TRBJ1-2; TRBD1 might be the D (6 bases). Germline CDR1 reads MNHGY; CDR2 reads SAAAGT. The CDR3 spans 16 residues. For the CDR3, the DNA is TGTGCCAGCAGTTACGACTCGGCGGGGGCCGGACAAGGCTATACCTTC. It translates to CASSYDSAGAGQGYTF.

The chain couples TRBV6-8 to TRBJ2-7; possible D gene TRBD2, 5 bases. V was shortened by 7 bases and J by 2 bases, with 12 bases between the two germline ends. The CDR3 covers 13 residues. Germline CDR1 and CDR2: MNHGY and SAAAGT. The DNA of the CDR3 is TGTGCCAGCAATCAGGCGGGCACCTACGAGCAGTACTTC. Translated: CASNQAGTYEQYF.

This clone is classed as medium-sized. This chain connects TRBV6-8 to TRBJ1-2, with D tentatively TRBD1 (6 bases). Germline CDR1 MNHGY, CDR2 SAAAGT. V dropped 5 bases and J dropped 7 bases, with 11 bases sitting between them. This CDR3 has 12 residues. The CDR3 here is CASSTRGGGYTF. The CDR3 DNA follows: TGTGCCAGCAGTACCAGGGGTGGTGGCTACACCTTC.

The V call is TRBV10-1, the J call TRBJ1-1, with D unclear. Germline CDR1 is WNHNN and CDR2 is SYGVQD (reference sequence). Trimming removed 2 bases at V and 9 bases at J, with 16 bases between. The CDR3 runs 14 residues. The CDR3 bases are TGCGCCAGCAGTGAGACGGCGGGAGGGTCCAAAGCTTTCTTT. This sequence encodes CASSETAGGSKAFF.

The chain links TRBV25-1 to TRBJ2-7; D perhaps matches TRBD1 (5 bases). V gave up 4 bases and J gave up 5 bases, with 15 bases separating them. The CDR3 length is 14 residues. Looked up from germline, CDR1 is MGHDK and CDR2 is SYGVNS. The CDR3 spells CASSGPRQNHEQYF. CDR3 nucleotides: TGTGCCAGCAGTGGCCCGCGACAGAACCACGAGCAGTACTTC.

This sequence joins TRBV14 and TRBJ1-4, with D possibly matching TRBD1 (5 bases). The length of the CDR3 is 15 residues. In germline, CDR1 is SGHDN, CDR2 FVKESK. V lost 5 bases, J lost 6 bases, and 16 bases lay in between. DNA for the CDR3: TGTGCCAGCAGCTGGGGGATCGGGGCGTATGAAAAACTGTTTTTT. Amino acid sequence: CASSWGIGAYEKLFF.